Here is one T cell receptor (beta chain) with its context. Its antigen remains unidentified. This sample also contains other DNA sequences that code for the same CDR3. The V gene lost 8 bases and the J gene lost 1 base, with 16 bases spanning the gap. The CDR3 is 14 amino acids. Germline V CDR1 and CDR2: SGHRS, YFSETQ. The sample originates from a study of cytomegalovirus exposure and HLA in healthy donors. About the study: Early released data had tens of millions of unique TCRs, all coming from HLA-typed donors. Study-wide findings and caveats: A reported reduction in N-insertions relative to the roughly 710-donor mean was seen in an Asian-associated ancestry cluster in a later analysis. The authors listed roughly 150 TCR beta chains as cytomegalovirus-associated.

The PCR used 60 Vbeta and 13 Jbeta primers. The protocol was immunoSEQ multiplex PCR, while the TCRdb copy is restricted to in-frame clones and leaves out a portion. The sample lists approximately 180,000 clones, approximately 82% seen once, with 2% to 2.5% in the top ten. Whereas donors were nominally healthy upon sampling, unrecorded immune exposures were probable. The specimen sequenced was PBMCs. The chain links TRBV5-1 to TRBJ2-7; D not resolved. The TCR sequence derives from a woman in her twenties or thirties in good health and CMV-seronegative. CDR3: CASRPTGGSYEQYF. CDR3 nucleotides: TGCGCCAGTAGGCCTACGGGTGGATCCTACGAGCAGTACTTC.